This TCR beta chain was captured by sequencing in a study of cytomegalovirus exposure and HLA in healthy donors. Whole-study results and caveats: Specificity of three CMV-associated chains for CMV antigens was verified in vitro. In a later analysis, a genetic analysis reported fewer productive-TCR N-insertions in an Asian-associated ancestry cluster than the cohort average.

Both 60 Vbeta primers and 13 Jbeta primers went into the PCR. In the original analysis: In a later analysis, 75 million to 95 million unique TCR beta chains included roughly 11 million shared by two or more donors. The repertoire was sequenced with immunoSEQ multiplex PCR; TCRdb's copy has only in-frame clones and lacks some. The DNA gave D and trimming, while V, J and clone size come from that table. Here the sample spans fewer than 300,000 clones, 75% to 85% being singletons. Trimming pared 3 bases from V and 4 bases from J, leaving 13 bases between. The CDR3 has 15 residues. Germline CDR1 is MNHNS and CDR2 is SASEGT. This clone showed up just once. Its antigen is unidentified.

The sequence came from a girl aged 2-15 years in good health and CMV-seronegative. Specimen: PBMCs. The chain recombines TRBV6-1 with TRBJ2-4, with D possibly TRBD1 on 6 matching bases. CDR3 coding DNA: TGTGCCAGCAGTGATGCAGGGGTCCTTAAAAACATTCAGTACTTC. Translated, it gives CASSDAGVLKNIQYF.